A selection of T cell receptor beta chains follows, all from one sample in a study of glioma-infiltrating T cells after dendritic cell vaccination. Using immunoSEQ multiplex PCR, the repertoire was profiled, and TCRdb retains in-frame clones only, with some absent. Here the sample spans about 73,000 clones, around 79% being singletons. Sample: blood, taken before dendritic cell vaccination. These TCRs come from a human donor with glioblastoma. The CDR3 runs from the conserved cysteine through the conserved F or W. D genes are given only for firm matches. Clone size appears in some rows only: once, few, many, or a class for an expanded clone.

cdr3_aa	cdr3_length	clone_size	d_call	v_call	j_call
CASSLGLQGFYSNQPQHF	18	.	.	TRBV28	TRBJ1-5
CASSPGAGGNYGYTF	15	.	TRBD1	TRBV5-4	TRBJ1-2
CAWSAQETQYF	11	.	.	TRBV30	TRBJ2-5
CASSLWGEKLFF	12	.	.	TRBV5-6	TRBJ1-4
CASSLAAGDTQYF	13	.	.	TRBV11-3	TRBJ2-3
CASSLVPSADTQYF	14	.	.	TRBV7-2	TRBJ2-3
CASSPQDPKDSPLHF	15	.	.	TRBV2	TRBJ1-6
CASSKSGQINQPQHF	15	.	.	TRBV6-1	TRBJ1-5
CASSRDSNEQFF	12	.	TRBD1	TRBV7-3	TRBJ2-1
CASSLVGAGGGEAFF	15	.	.	TRBV5-1	TRBJ1-1
CASSSGHFEQYF	12	few	.	TRBV11-2	TRBJ2-7
CASTFGGVAGDTQYF	15	.	.	TRBV5-4	TRBJ2-3
CATRTGELYGYTF	13	.	TRBD1	TRBV6-1	TRBJ1-2
CASRGTGTGTFGYTF	15	once	TRBD1	TRBV28	TRBJ1-2
CASSLQGISNQPQHF	15	once	.	TRBV2	TRBJ1-5
CASSHGQVGGRNTEAFF	17	.	TRBD1	TRBV5-1	TRBJ1-1
CASSLRGDSGYTF	13	.	TRBD1	TRBV27	TRBJ1-2
CAWSPRPQGNEKLFF	15	.	.	TRBV30	TRBJ1-4
CASSPGRDEQYF	12	.	.	TRBV18	TRBJ2-7
CASSEGGAETQYF	13	.	TRBD2	TRBV9	TRBJ2-5
CASSPRLAIYNEQFF	15	.	TRBD2	TRBV7-9	TRBJ2-1
CASLSEKLFF	10	few	.	TRBV10-1	TRBJ1-4
CASKEGLNYGYTF	13	.	.	TRBV27	TRBJ1-2
CASSPIWDRTNQPQHF	16	.	TRBD1	TRBV6-6	TRBJ1-5
CASSETGTRDETQYF	15	.	TRBD2	TRBV10-2	TRBJ2-5
CAIGGQGETQYF	12	.	TRBD1	TRBV10-3	TRBJ2-5
CASSWDTTYGYTF	13	.	.	TRBV5-6	TRBJ1-2
CASSPPRGLGTEAFF	15	.	.	TRBV28	TRBJ1-1
CASTGQVRETQYF	13	once	TRBD1	TRBV6-1	TRBJ2-5
CASSYSPGAGAGELFF	16	.	.	TRBV6-5	TRBJ2-2
CASSHQRTGTRGYTF	15	.	TRBD1	TRBV4-1	TRBJ1-2
CASRSQQGVNTEAFF	15	.	.	TRBV7-2	TRBJ1-1
CASSLGGSREEAFF	14	.	.	TRBV5-4	TRBJ1-1
CASSEISGGSYEQYF	15	.	TRBD2	TRBV6-1	TRBJ2-7
CASSQDAGANTIYF	14	.	.	TRBV4-2	TRBJ1-3
CASSFGTGANYGYTF	15	.	TRBD1	TRBV27	TRBJ1-2
CASSTGRNSPLHF	13	once	.	TRBV5-6	TRBJ1-6
CASSQGSGLSYYEQYF	16	.	.	TRBV4-2	TRBJ2-7
CAIKGQGGVETQYF	14	.	TRBD1	TRBV10-3	TRBJ2-5
CATGGRNTGELFF	13	.	TRBD2	TRBV15	TRBJ2-2
CAWSGSGTLNYGYTF	15	.	.	TRBV30	TRBJ1-2
CASVFSVSYEAFF	13	few	.	TRBV12-5	TRBJ1-1
CASSPGANPYGYTF	14	.	.	TRBV18	TRBJ1-2
CASSDSGSGYNSPLHF	16	once	.	TRBV19	TRBJ1-6
CASSWKSHRGLGEAFF	16	.	TRBD1	TRBV5-6	TRBJ1-1
CASSVVASGGANRETQYF	18	once	TRBD2	TRBV9	TRBJ2-5
CASSLGTEETQYF	13	.	TRBD1	TRBV5-1	TRBJ2-5
CASQGDSSNQPQHF	14	.	TRBD1	TRBV19	TRBJ1-5
CASSLLAGGRNYNEQFF	17	.	TRBD2	TRBV7-3	TRBJ2-1
CASSSRGQGVTEAFF	15	.	TRBD1	TRBV5-4	TRBJ1-1
CASSLEMRTEAFF	13	.	.	TRBV7-9	TRBJ1-1
CASSLNGGASYEQYF	15	.	.	TRBV5-6	TRBJ2-7
CASGATGMVTGELFF	15	.	.	TRBV2	TRBJ2-2
CASSLAGGAGYTEAFF	16	few	.	TRBV4-2	TRBJ1-1